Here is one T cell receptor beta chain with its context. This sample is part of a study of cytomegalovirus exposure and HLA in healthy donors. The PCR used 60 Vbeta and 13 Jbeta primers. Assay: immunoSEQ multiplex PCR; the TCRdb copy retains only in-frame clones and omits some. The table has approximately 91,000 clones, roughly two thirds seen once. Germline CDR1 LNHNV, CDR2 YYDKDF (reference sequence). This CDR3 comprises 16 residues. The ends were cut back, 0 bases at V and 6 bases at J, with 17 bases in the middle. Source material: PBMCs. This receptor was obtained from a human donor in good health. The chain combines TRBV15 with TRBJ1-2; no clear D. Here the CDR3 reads CATSRDQVLSWDGYTF. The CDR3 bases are TGTGCCACCAGCAGAGATCAGGTATTAAGCTGGGATGGCTACACCTTC.